Listed here is a single T cell receptor (beta chain). The data were obtained in a study of blood T cell repertoires in COVID-19. Study information: Italy, Spain and the United States were the sources of the convalescent and acute COVID-19 samples. Nucleic acid was either cDNA or gDNA, and it came from T cells, B-cell-depleted T cells, or PBMCs.

As originally analysed: It was from reference gene primer amplification that nucleated cell counts were estimated. Repertoires were generated with immunoSEQ multiplex PCR, while TCRdb's copy carries only in-frame clones and drops some. V and J calls and clone size are as listed in that table; D and trimming were resolved from the DNA. The sample shows about 200,000 clones, roughly 80% of them seen only once. The CDR3 is 15 residues long. CDR1 is SQVTM and CDR2 is ANQGSEA in the germline V gene. Trimming removed 7 bases at V and 3 bases at J, with 21 bases between. The V call is TRBV29-1, the J call TRBJ2-5; D is undetermined. The receptor's source is a woman older than 75 with acute or convalescent COVID-19. Material: peripheral blood. CDR3 DNA: TGCAGCGCTGGCCGGGTGGGTCTAGGTGAAGAGACCCAGTACTTC. The encoded protein is CSAGRVGLGEETQYF.